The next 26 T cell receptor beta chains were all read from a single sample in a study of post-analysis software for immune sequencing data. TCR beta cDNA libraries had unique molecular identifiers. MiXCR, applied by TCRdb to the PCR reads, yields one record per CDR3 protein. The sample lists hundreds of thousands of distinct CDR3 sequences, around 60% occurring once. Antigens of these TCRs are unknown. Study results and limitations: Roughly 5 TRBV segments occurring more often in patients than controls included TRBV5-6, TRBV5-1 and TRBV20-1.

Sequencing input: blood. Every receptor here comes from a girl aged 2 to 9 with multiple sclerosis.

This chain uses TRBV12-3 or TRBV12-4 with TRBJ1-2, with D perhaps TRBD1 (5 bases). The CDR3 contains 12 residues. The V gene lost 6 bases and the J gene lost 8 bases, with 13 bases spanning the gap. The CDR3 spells CASRTGTYGYTF. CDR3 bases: TGTGCCAGCAGGACCGGGACCTACGGCTACACCTTC.

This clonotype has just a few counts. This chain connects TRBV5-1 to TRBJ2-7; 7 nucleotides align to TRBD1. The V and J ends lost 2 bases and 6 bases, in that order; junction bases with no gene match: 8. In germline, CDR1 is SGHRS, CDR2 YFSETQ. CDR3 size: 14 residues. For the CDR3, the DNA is TGCGCCAGCAGCTTAGGGGGCGCGGTATCCGAGCAGTACTTC. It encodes CASSLGGAVSEQYF. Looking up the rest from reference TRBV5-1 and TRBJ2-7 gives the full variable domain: KAGVTQTPRYLIKTRGQQVTLSCSPISGHRSVSWYQQTPGQGLQFLFEYFSETQRNKGNFPGRFSGRQFSNSRSEMNVSTLELGDSALYLCASSLGGAVSEQYFGPGTRLTVT.

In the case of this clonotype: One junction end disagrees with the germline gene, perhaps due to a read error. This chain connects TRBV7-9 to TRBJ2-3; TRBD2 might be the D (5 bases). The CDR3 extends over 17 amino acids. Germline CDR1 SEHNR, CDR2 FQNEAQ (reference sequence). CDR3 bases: TGTGCCAGCAGCTTAGCGCTGGAGGCGGATAGCACAGAAACGCAGTATTTT. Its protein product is CASSLALEADSTETQYF.

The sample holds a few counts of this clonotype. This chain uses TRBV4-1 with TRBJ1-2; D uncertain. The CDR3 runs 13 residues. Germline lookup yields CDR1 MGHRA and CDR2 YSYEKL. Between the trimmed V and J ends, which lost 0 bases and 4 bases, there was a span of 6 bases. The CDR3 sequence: CASSQESVYGYTF. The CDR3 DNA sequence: TGCGCCAGCAGCCAAGAAAGTGTCTATGGCTACACCTTC.

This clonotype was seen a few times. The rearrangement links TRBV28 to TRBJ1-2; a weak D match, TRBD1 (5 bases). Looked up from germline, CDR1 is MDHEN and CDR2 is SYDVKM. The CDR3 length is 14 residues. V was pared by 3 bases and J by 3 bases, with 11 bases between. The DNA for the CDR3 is TGTGCCAGCAGTTTTCAGGGTATCGACTATGGCTACACCTTC. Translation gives CASSFQGIDYGYTF.

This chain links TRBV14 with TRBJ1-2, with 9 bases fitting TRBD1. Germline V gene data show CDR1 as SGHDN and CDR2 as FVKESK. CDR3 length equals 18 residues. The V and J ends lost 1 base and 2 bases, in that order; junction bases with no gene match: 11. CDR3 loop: CASSQGGFGQGRNYGYTF. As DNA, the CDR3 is TGTGCCAGCAGCCAAGGCGGGTTTGGACAGGGGAGGAACTATGGCTACACCTTC.

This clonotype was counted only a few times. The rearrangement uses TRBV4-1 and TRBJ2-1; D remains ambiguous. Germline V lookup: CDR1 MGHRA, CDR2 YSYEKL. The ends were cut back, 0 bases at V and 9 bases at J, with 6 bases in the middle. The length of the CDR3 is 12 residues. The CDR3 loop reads CASSQDFGEQFF. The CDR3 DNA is TGCGCCAGCAGCCAAGATTTCGGTGAGCAGTTCTTC.

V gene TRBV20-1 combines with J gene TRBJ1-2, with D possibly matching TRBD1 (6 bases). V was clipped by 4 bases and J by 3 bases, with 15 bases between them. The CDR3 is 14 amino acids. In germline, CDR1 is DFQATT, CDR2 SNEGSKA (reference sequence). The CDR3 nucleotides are TGCAGTGCTACGGGGGGCAGAGAGTACTATGGCTACACCTTC. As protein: CSATGGREYYGYTF.

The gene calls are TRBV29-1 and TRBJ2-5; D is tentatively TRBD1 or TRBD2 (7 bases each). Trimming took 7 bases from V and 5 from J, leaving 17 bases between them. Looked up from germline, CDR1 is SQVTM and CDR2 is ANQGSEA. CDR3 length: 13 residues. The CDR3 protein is CSAWTGAGETQYF. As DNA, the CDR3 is TGCAGCGCGTGGACAGGAGCGGGGGAGACCCAGTACTTC.

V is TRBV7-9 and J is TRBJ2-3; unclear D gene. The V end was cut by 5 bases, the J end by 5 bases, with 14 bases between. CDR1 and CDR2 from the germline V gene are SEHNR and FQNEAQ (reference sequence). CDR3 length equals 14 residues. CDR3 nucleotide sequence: TGTGCCAGCAGCCCCCTGGGTAGCCGAGATACGCAGTATTTT. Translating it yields CASSPLGSRDTQYF.

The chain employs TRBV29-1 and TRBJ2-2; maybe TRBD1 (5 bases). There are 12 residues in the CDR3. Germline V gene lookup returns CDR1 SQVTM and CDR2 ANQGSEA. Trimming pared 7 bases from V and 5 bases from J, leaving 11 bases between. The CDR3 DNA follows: TGCAGCGGGGGCCATGGTACCGGGGAGCTGTTTTTT. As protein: CSGGHGTGELFF.

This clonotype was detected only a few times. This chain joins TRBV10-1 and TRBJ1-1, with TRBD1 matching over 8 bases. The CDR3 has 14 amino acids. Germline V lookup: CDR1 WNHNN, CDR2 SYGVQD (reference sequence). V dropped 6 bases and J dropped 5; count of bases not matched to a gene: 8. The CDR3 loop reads CASRPDRGRTEAFF. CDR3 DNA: TGCGCCAGCAGGCCCGACAGGGGTCGGACTGAAGCTTTCTTT.

CDR3 coding DNA: TGTGCCTGGAGTTTATTCGGGGGGATTTCGATTAACTATGGCTACACCTTC. Amino acids: CAWSLFGGISINYGYTF. The gene calls are TRBV30 and TRBJ1-2, with D maybe TRBD1 (5 bases). Germline V gene data show CDR1 as GTSNPN and CDR2 as SVGIG (reference sequence). The CDR3 is 17 amino acids. V lost 2 bases, J lost 1 base, and 20 bases lay in between.

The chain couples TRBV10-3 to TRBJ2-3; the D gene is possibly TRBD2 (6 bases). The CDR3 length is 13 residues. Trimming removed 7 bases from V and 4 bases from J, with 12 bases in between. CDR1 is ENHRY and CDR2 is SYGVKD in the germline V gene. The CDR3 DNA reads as TGTGCCATCAAGTCGGGGGAGCCAGATACGCAGTATTTT. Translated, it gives CAIKSGEPDTQYF.

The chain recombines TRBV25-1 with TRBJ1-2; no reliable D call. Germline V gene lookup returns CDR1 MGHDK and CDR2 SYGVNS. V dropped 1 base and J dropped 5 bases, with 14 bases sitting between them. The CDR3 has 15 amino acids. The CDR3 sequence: CASSEWTANLYGYTF. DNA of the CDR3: TGTGCCAGCAGTGAATGGACGGCTAACCTATATGGCTACACCTTC.

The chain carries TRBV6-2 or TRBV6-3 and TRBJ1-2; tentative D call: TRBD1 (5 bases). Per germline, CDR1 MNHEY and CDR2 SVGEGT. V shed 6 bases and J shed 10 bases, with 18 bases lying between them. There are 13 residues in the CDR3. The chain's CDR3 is CASSPGGVKDYTF. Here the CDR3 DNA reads TGTGCCAGCAGCCCCGGAGGGGTGAAAGACTACACCTTC.

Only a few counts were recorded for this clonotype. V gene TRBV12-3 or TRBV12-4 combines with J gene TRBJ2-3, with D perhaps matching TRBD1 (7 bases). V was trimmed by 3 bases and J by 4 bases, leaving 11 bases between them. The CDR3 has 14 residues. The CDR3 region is CASSFRGDADTQYF. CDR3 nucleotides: TGTGCCAGCAGTTTCAGGGGGGACGCAGATACGCAGTATTTT.

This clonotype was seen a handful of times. DNA of the CDR3: TGCAGCGTTGAAGGGACCAACCAAGAGACCCAGTACTTC. It yields the protein CSVEGTNQETQYF. V gene TRBV29-1 combines with J gene TRBJ2-5; unclear D gene. The V gene lost 1 base and the J gene lost 0 bases, with 6 bases spanning the gap. This CDR3 comprises 13 residues. The germline V gene encodes CDR1 SQVTM and CDR2 ANQGSEA.

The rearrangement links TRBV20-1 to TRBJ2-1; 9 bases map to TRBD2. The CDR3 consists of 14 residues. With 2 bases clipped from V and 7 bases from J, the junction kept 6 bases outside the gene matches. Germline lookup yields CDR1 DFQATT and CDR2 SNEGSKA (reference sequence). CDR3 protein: CSARKSGRLNEQFF. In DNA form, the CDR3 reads TGCAGTGCTAGAAAAAGCGGGAGGTTGAATGAGCAGTTCTTC.

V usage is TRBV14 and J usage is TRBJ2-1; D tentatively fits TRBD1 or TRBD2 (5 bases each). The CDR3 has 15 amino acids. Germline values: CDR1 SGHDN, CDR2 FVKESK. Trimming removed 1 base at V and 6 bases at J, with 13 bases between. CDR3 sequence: CASSQVVRAGNEQFF. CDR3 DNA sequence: TGTGCCAGCAGCCAAGTTGTCAGGGCGGGCAATGAGCAGTTCTTC.

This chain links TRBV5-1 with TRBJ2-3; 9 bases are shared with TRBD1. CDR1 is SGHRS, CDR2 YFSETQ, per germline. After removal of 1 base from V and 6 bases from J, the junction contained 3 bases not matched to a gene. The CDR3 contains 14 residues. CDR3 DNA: TGCGCCAGCAGCTTGCTCGGACAGGGGGATACGCAGTATTTT. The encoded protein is CASSLLGQGDTQYF.

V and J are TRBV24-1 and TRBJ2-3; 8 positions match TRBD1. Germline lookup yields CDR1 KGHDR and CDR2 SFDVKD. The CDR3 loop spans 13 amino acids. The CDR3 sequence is CATEDRVTDTQYF. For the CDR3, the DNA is TGTGCTACCGAGGACAGGGTCACAGATACGCAGTATTTT.

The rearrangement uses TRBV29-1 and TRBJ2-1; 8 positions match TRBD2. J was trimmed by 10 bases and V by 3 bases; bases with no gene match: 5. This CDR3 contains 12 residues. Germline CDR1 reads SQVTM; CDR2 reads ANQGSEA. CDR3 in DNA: TGCAGCGTTGACGGTAGCGGGGAGGAGCAGTTCTTC. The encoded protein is CSVDGSGEEQFF.

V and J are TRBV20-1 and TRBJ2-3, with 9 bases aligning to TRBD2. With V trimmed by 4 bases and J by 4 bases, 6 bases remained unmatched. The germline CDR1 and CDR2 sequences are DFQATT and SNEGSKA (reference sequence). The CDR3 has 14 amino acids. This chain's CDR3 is CSATLAGIPDTQYF. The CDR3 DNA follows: TGCAGTGCTACCCTAGCGGGGATTCCAGATACGCAGTATTTT.

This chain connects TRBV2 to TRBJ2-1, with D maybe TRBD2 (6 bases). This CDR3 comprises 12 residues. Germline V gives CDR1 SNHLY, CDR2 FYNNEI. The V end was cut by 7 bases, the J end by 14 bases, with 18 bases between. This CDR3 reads CASTLGGAEEFF. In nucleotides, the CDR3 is TGTGCCAGCACCTTGGGCGGGGCGGAGGAGTTCTTC. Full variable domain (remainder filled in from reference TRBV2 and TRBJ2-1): EPEVTQTPSHQVTQMGQEVILRCVPISNHLYFYWYRQILGQKVEFLVSFYNNEISEKSEIFDDQFSVERPDGSNFTLKIRSTKLEDSAMYFCASTLGGAEEFFGPGTRLTVL.

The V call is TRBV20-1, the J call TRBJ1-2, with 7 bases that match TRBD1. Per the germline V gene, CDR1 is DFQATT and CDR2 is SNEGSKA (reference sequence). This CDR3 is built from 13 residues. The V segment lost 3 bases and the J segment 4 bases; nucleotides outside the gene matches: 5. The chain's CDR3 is CSARVRGGYGYTF. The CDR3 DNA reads TGCAGTGCTAGGGTCAGGGGGGGCTATGGCTACACCTTC.